What follows describes a single T cell receptor beta chain. Its antigen remains unknown. Following extraction, RNA underwent reverse transcription to cDNA, which served as the sequencing template. Produced via immunoSEQ multiplex PCR; TCRdb's table is partial and in-frame only. The repertoire holds approximately 99,000 clones, roughly 55% seen once, with roughly 25% in the top ten. This sample is part of a study of CD8+ T cells in alopecia areata. General study points: Patients displayed less clarity in TCR sharing than mice, a finding possibly related to HLA.

The study team obtained lesional scalp punch biopsies and peripheral blood from alopecia areata patients. Isolation of CD4+ and CD8+ T cells from PBMCs was achieved by sorting. The sequenced sample was NKG2D-low CD8+ T cells sorted from blood. The sequence was obtained from a human donor with alopecia areata.

The CDR3: CASSPPGQESYEQYF. The CDR3 coding sequence is TGTGCCAGTAGTCCTCCGGGACAGGAGTCCTACGAGCAGTACTTC. V usage is TRBV19 and J usage is TRBJ2-7; 8 positions match TRBD1. Unmatched junction bases numbered 7, after V lost 5 bases and J lost 1 base. Germline CDR1 and CDR2: LNHDA and SQIVND (reference sequence). CDR3 length: 15 residues. The full variable domain, completed using reference TRBV19 and TRBJ2-7, is DGGITQSPKYLFRKEGQNVTLSCEQNLNHDAMYWYRQDPGQGLRLIYYSQIVNDFQKGDIAEGYSVSREKKESFPLTVTSAQKNPTAFYLCASSPPGQESYEQYFGPGTRLTVT.